This T cell receptor (beta chain) was sequenced during a study of blood T cell repertoires in COVID-19. Libraries were prepared by immunoSEQ multiplex PCR; TCRdb keeps only in-frame clonotypes and omits some of them. The sample yields approximately 310,000 clones, about nine tenths seen once. Trimming cost V 1 base and J 8 bases; bases outside gene matches: 11. CDR3 length equals 16 residues. From germline, CDR1 is MNHNS and CDR2 SASEGT. The clonotype was recovered from a man aged 45-65 years with active or convalescent COVID-19. This chain joins TRBV6-1 and TRBJ2-3; 8 bases are shared with TRBD2. Sequenced sample: peripheral blood. In nucleotides, the CDR3 is TGTGCCAGCAGTGAAGGATTAGCGGGGCCCCGAGGTACGCAGTATTTT. It is translated as CASSEGLAGPRGTQYF.